The rows below give T cell receptor beta chains drawn from one sample of a study of cytomegalovirus exposure and HLA in healthy donors. Generated by immunoSEQ multiplex PCR, the TCRdb table keeps only in-frame clones and is missing some. The sample shows around 150,000 clones, approximately 71% of them seen only once. The sequenced material came from PBMCs. The receptor set was obtained from a man aged 25 to 45 in good health and CMV-seropositive. Both conserved end residues are part of each CDR3. The D gene is left open where the match is weak. A clone size is listed for some rows: how often the clone was seen (once, few, many), or a class if it is expanded.

DNA	CDR3	J	D	length	V	size
TGTGCTAGTGGTGACGGACTTTCTTGGGAGACCCAGTACTTC	CASGDGLSWETQYF	TRBJ2-5	.	14	TRBV12-5	.
TGCGCCAGCAGCTCTCGTACAGAGAACACTGAAGCTTTCTTT	CASSSRTENTEAFF	TRBJ1-1	.	14	TRBV5-1	.
TGTGCCTGCGGGATTTACGAGCAGTACTTC	CACGIYEQYF	TRBJ2-7	.	10	TRBV6-5	.
TGTGCCAGCAGCTTGGGTTCCGGGGGGTTTTACAATCAGCCCCAGCATTTT	CASSLGSGGFYNQPQHF	TRBJ1-5	.	17	TRBV7-2	few
TGTGCCAGCAGTTTATCGGGGCAGGGGGTCTACGAGCAGTACTTC	CASSLSGQGVYEQYF	TRBJ2-7	TRBD1	15	TRBV27	.
TGTGCCAGCAGTTACACAGGGACGGCCAAAAACATTCAGTACTTC	CASSYTGTAKNIQYF	TRBJ2-4	.	15	TRBV6-6	.
TGTGCCAGCAGCTTGGCCTACGGGGGGCGGCCTCTCTTT	CASSLAYGGRPLF	TRBJ1-1	.	13	TRBV5-4	.
TGTGCCTGGAGTTCGGGGACAGGGGGGGGTCGGCCCCAGCATTTT	CAWSSGTGGGRPQHF	TRBJ1-5	TRBD1	15	TRBV30	.
TGTGCCAGCAGTTTATGGGCAGGGGTCAATCAGCCCCAGCATTTT	CASSLWAGVNQPQHF	TRBJ1-5	.	15	TRBV27	.
TGTGCCAGCAGCTTCGGGGGGGCAACAAGGGGAGCTTTCTTT	CASSFGGATRGAFF	TRBJ1-1	.	14	TRBV7-9	.